This TCR beta chain was found in a study of vaccination and CD4 T cells after COVID-19. In the case of this clonotype: The antigen is not known.

This CDR3 has 15 residues. With 6 bases removed from V and 7 bases from J, the gap between germline ends came to 19 bases. The germline V gene encodes CDR1 MDHEN and CDR2 SYDVKM. Treatment noted: roughly 11-day PBMC culture with coronavirus spike peptide pools or control peptides (ViraFEST assay). Unexposed donor CD4+ T cells predated the COVID-19 pandemic, collected 2011-2018. Wells that each held fewer than 2.5 million PBMCs were cultured with 9.5 to 10 IU/ml IL-2 and approximately 10 ug/ml peptide pools. Half the medium was replaced with fresh IL-2 medium on days 3 and 7. The Oncomine TCR Beta short-read assay generated sequence data from the DNA of cultured CD4+ T cells. From CD4+ T cells that had been cultured, genomic DNA was extracted. TCRdb independently ran MiXCR on the PCR reads; one entry per CDR3 protein. Of fewer than 7,000 distinct CDR3 sequences in the sample, roughly 31% were seen once.

The clonotype originates from a human donor in good health. V gene TRBV28 combines with J gene TRBJ1-5; a weak D match, TRBD1 (5 bases). The material sequenced was CD4+ T cells from blood, cultured in vitro. CDR3 sequence reads: CASSDIDRLAQPQHF. The CDR3 coding sequence is TGTGCCAGCAGCGATATCGACAGACTGGCGCAGCCCCAGCATTTT. The variable domain in full, with the rest retrieved from reference TRBV28 and TRBJ1-5, is DVKVTQSSRYLVKRTGEKVFLECVQDMDHENMFWYRQDPGLGLRLIYFSYDVKMKEKGDIPEGYSVSREKKERFSLILESASTNQTSMYLCASSDIDRLAQPQHFGDGTRLSIL.